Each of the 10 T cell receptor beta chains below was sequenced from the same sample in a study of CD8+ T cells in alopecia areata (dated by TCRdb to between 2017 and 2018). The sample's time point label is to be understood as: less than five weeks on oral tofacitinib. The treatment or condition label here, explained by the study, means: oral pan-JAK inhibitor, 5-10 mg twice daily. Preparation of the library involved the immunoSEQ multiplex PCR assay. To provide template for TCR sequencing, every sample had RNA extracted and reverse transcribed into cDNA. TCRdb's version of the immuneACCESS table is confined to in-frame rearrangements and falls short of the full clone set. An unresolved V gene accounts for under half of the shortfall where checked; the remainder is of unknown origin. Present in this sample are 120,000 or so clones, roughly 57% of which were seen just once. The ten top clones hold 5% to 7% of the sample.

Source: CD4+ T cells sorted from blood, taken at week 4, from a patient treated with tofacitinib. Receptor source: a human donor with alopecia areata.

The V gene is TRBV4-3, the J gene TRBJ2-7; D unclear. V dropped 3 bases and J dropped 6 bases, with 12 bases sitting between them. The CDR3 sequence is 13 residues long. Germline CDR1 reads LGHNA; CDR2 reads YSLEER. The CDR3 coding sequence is TGCGCCAGCAGCCAGCGCCTGGATGGCGAGCAGTACTTC. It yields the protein CASSQRLDGEQYF.

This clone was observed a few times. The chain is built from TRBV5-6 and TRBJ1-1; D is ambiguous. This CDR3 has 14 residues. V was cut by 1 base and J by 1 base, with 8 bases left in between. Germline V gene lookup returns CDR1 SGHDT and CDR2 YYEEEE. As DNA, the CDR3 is TGTGCCAGCAGCTTGTCGGCCAGGAACACTGAAGCTTTCTTT. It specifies CASSLSARNTEAFF.

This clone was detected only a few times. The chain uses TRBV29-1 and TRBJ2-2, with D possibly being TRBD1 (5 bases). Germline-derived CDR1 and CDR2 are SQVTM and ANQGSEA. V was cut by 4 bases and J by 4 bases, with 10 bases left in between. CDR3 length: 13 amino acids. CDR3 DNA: TGCAGCGTTGCCGACAGAGCCACCGGGGAGCTGTTTTTT. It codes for CSVADRATGELFF.

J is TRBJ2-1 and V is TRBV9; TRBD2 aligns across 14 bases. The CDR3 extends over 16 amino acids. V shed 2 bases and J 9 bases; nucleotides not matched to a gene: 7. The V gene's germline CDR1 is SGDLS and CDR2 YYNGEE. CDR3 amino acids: CASSVTSGGAASEQFF. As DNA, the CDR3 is TGTGCCAGCAGCGTGACTAGCGGGGGGGCCGCTAGTGAGCAGTTCTTC.

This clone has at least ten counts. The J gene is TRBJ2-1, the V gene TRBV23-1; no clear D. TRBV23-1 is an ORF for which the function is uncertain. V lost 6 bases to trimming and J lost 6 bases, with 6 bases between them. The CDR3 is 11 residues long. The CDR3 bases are TGCGCCAGCAGCCTTGTCAATGAGCAGTTCTTC. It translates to CASSLVNEQFF.

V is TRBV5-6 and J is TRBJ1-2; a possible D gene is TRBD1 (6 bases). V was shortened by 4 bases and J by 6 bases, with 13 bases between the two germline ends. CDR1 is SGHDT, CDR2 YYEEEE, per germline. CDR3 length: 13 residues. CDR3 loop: CASSRRGAHGYTF. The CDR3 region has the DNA TGTGCCAGCAGCCGTAGGGGGGCTCATGGCTACACCTTC. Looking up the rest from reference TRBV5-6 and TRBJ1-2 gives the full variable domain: DAGVTQSPTHLIKTRGQQVTLRCSPKSGHDTVSWYQQALGQGPQFIFQYYEEEERQRGNFPDRFSGHQFPNYSSELNVNALLLGDSALYLCASSRRGAHGYTFGSGTRLTVV.

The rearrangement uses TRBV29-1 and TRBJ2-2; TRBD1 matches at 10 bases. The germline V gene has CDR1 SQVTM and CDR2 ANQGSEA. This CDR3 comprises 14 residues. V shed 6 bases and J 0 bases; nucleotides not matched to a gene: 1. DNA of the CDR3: TGCAGCGTCGGACAGGGGGCGAACACCGGGGAGCTGTTTTTT. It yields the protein CSVGQGANTGELFF.

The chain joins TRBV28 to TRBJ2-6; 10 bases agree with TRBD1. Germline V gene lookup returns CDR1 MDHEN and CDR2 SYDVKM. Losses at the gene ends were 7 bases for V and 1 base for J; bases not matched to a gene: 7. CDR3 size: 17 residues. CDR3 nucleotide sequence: TGTGCCAGCATTCGGACAGGGGGTATATCTGGGGCCAACGTCCTGACTTTC. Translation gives CASIRTGGISGANVLTF.

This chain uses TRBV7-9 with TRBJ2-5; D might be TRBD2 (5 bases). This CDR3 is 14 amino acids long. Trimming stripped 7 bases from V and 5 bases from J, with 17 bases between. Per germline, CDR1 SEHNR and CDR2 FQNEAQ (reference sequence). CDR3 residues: CASTLGSGGETQYF. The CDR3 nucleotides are TGTGCCAGCACCCTCGGCTCCGGCGGGGAGACCCAGTACTTC.

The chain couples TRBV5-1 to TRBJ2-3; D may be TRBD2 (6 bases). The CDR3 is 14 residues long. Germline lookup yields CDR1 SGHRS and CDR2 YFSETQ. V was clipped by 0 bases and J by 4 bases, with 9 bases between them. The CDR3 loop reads CASSLATGADTQYF. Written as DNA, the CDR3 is TGCGCCAGCAGCTTGGCTACGGGGGCAGATACGCAGTATTTT.